This passage covers 18 T cell receptor beta chains from one sample sequenced in a study of blood T cell repertoires in COVID-19. The assay was immunoSEQ multiplex PCR, and TCRdb's table has in-frame clones only and misses some. The table records approximately 210,000 clones, more than 75% of them present only once. Sequences were obtained from PBMCs or T cells enriched from blood (not recorded which). The source of these receptors is a man aged 30 to 45 with acute COVID-19.

This clone showed up just a few times. V and J are TRBV7-2 and TRBJ1-1; 8 bases are a match to TRBD1. Germline assignment: CDR1 SGHTA and CDR2 FQGNSA. The CDR3 consists of 14 residues. V gave up 4 bases and J gave up 4 bases; unmatched junction bases: 5. Here the CDR3 reads CASSSRGLSTEAFF. CDR3 bases: TGTGCCAGCAGCTCCAGGGGGCTGAGCACTGAAGCTTTCTTT.

The chain employs TRBV3-1 (or the pseudogene TRBV3-2) and TRBJ2-7; 11 bases match TRBD1. The V gene's germline CDR1 is LGHDT and CDR2 YNNKEL (reference sequence). The CDR3 has 15 residues. The junction had 7 bases not matched to a gene; V was cut back by 4 bases and J by 5 bases. The CDR3 sequence is CASSLAGTGGDEQYF. The DNA for the CDR3 is TGTGCCAGCAGCCTCGCCGGGACAGGGGGGGACGAGCAGTACTTC.

The chain has TRBV5-6 and TRBJ1-5; D unclear. The V gene lost 5 bases and the J gene lost 6 bases, with 12 bases spanning the gap. This CDR3 region has 13 residues. The germline V gene has CDR1 SGHDT and CDR2 YYEEEE. CDR3 amino acids: CASSLRRAQPQHF. CDR3 nucleotides: TGTGCCAGCAGTTTAAGGAGGGCTCAGCCCCAGCATTTT. Filled out from reference TRBV5-6 and TRBJ1-5, the complete variable domain reads DAGVTQSPTHLIKTRGQQVTLRCSPKSGHDTVSWYQQALGQGPQFIFQYYEEEERQRGNFPDRFSGHQFPNYSSELNVNALLLGDSALYLCASSLRRAQPQHFGDGTRLSIL.

The chain is built from TRBV27 and TRBJ2-5; D remains ambiguous. Germline CDR1 reads MNHEY; CDR2 reads SMNVEV (reference sequence). V gave up 2 bases and J gave up 2 bases, with 18 bases separating them. The CDR3 loop spans 17 amino acids. The chain's CDR3 is CASSLLIRRLGQETQYF. CDR3 DNA: TGTGCCAGCAGTTTACTGATCCGGCGACTTGGGCAAGAGACCCAGTACTTC.

This clone was observed many times. The chain employs TRBV12-3 or TRBV12-4 and TRBJ1-1, with 12 nucleotides matching TRBD1. With 6 bases clipped from V and 6 bases from J, the junction kept 2 bases outside the gene matches. This CDR3 has 13 residues. The CDR3, as DNA: TGTGCCAGCAGGGGACAGGGGGCATCTGAAGCTTTCTTT. Protein: CASRGQGASEAFF.

The gene calls are TRBV5-1 and TRBJ2-5; the D gene is possibly TRBD2 (6 bases). From germline, CDR1 is SGHRS and CDR2 YFSETQ. V was cut by 3 bases and J by 2 bases, with 20 bases left in between. There are 17 residues in the CDR3. For the CDR3, the DNA is TGCGCCAGCAGCTCCGGAACCCGGGGGACGGTACAAGAGACCCAGTACTTC. Its protein is CASSSGTRGTVQETQYF.

V gene TRBV19 combines with J gene TRBJ2-2; 10 nucleotides align to TRBD1. Per germline, CDR1 LNHDA and CDR2 SQIVND (reference sequence). This CDR3 is 14 amino acids long. Germline trimming cut 5 bases from V and 4 bases from J; bases unmatched to any gene: 1. The CDR3 DNA reads TGTGCCAGTAGTCGACAGGGGGCCACCGGGGAGCTGTTTTTT. Its translation is CASSRQGATGELFF.

The J gene is TRBJ2-7, the V gene TRBV6-6; TRBD2 is a possible D gene (5 bases). Germline CDR1 and CDR2: MNHNY and SVGAGI (reference sequence). The V end was cut by 4 bases, the J end by 3 bases, with 10 bases between. This CDR3 has 13 residues. CDR3 amino acids: CASSWPGSYEQYF. The CDR3 nucleotides read TGTGCCAGCAGTTGGCCGGGGAGCTACGAGCAGTACTTC.

V is TRBV7-6 and J is TRBJ2-1; 10 nucleotides match TRBD2. V lost 6 bases, J lost 7 bases, and 6 bases stayed unmatched. CDR3 length: 14 amino acids. The germline V gene has CDR1 SGHVS and CDR2 FNYEAQ. The CDR3 sequence: CASRSGGALNEQFF. The CDR3 DNA is TGTGCCAGCAGAAGCGGGGGGGCCCTGAATGAGCAGTTCTTC.

The chain recombines TRBV5-6 with TRBJ2-7; D uncertain. V shed 3 bases and J shed 4 bases, with 11 bases lying between them. This CDR3 region has 13 residues. Germline V lookup: CDR1 SGHDT, CDR2 YYEEEE. Written as DNA, the CDR3 is TGTGCCAGCAGCTCGAAGGTCGGGTACGAGCAGTACTTC. The encoded protein is CASSSKVGYEQYF.

This clone showed up just a few times. The chain recombines TRBV7-9 with TRBJ2-2, with D hard to call. The CDR3 has 12 amino acids. In germline, CDR1 is SEHNR, CDR2 FQNEAQ (reference sequence). Trimming shortened V by 5 bases and J by 6 bases, and 7 bases separated the two germline ends. The CDR3, as DNA: TGTGCCAGCAGCCCTACTCCCGGGGAGCTGTTTTTT. It is translated as CASSPTPGELFF. Full variable domain (outside the CDR3, taken from reference TRBV7-9 and TRBJ2-2): DTGVSQNPRHKITKRGQNVTFRCDPISEHNRLYWYRQTLGQGPEFLTYFQNEAQLEKSRLLSDRFSAERPKGSFSTLEIQRTEQGDSAMYLCASSPTPGELFFGEGSRLTVL.

The genes are TRBV4-1 and TRBJ1-2; 9 bases are a match to TRBD1. The germline V gene has CDR1 MGHRA and CDR2 YSYEKL. The CDR3 runs to 15 residues. Germline trimming cut 2 bases from V and 6 bases from J; bases unmatched to any gene: 7. The CDR3 spells CASSQRGTGGDGYTF. Written as DNA, the CDR3 is TGCGCCAGCAGCCAAAGGGGCACAGGGGGCGATGGCTACACCTTC.

This chain links TRBV28 with TRBJ1-2, with 7 nucleotides matching TRBD1. Germline V gene sequence: CDR1 MDHEN, CDR2 SYDVKM. The length of the CDR3 is 14 residues. Losses at the gene ends were 6 bases for V and 2 bases for J; bases not matched to a gene: 6. The CDR3 region has the DNA TGTGCCAGCAGAACAGGGGTTTCCAACTATGGCTACACCTTC. Amino acids: CASRTGVSNYGYTF.

The genes are TRBV30 and TRBJ1-2; weak D call: TRBD1 (6 bases). This CDR3 comprises 12 residues. V lost 8 bases and J lost 7, with 17 bases in between. CDR1 and CDR2 from the germline V gene are GTSNPN and SVGIG (reference sequence). The CDR3 sequence is CATYRDSPGYTF. The CDR3 DNA reads as TGTGCCACGTACAGGGATTCTCCTGGCTACACCTTC.

The rearrangement uses TRBV6-5 and TRBJ2-2, with D perhaps TRBD2 (7 bases). Trimming removed 10 bases from V and 4 bases from J, with 19 bases in between. Per the germline V gene, CDR1 is MNHEY and CDR2 is SVGAGI. The CDR3 totals 15 residues. The DNA of the CDR3 is TGTGCCACTGATAGGGGGGGGCGCAGCACCGGGGAGCTGTTTTTT. Translated: CATDRGGRSTGELFF.

The chain combines TRBV10-3 with TRBJ2-7; D remains ambiguous. The CDR3 loop spans 11 amino acids. V was clipped by 8 bases and J by 5 bases, with 10 bases between them. Germline loops: CDR1 ENHRY, CDR2 SYGVKD. CDR3 sequence (DNA): TGTGCCATCTCTTCGTTCGACGAGCAGTACTTC. As protein: CAISSFDEQYF.

This clone was observed once. The chain combines TRBV7-3 with TRBJ2-7; TRBD2 matches at 9 bases. V gave up 5 bases and J gave up 0 bases; unmatched junction bases: 8. The germline V gene has CDR1 SGHTA and CDR2 FQGTGA. CDR3 length: 16 amino acids. The CDR3 DNA reads as TGTGCCAGCAGCCCGAGTCTAGCGGGAAGCTCCTACGAGCAGTACTTC. Translated: CASSPSLAGSSYEQYF.

The CDR3 bases are TGCGCCAGCAGCTTAATCGGACAGGGAAGGCCTGAAGCTTTCTTT. Protein sequence: CASSLIGQGRPEAFF. The chain joins TRBV4-1 to TRBJ1-1; 8 positions match TRBD1. Trimming cost V 5 bases and J 6 bases; bases outside gene matches: 11. Germline loops: CDR1 MGHRA, CDR2 YSYEKL. There are 15 residues in the CDR3.